This T cell receptor (beta chain) was captured in a study of OX40 agonist ivuxolimab in advanced cancers. A history of autoimmune disease or systemic immunosuppression excluded patients. Study-level results: Circulating CD4+ and CD8+ T cells showed clonal expansion by week 6 at 0.1 to 3.0 mg/kg.

From germline, CDR1 is MNHNS and CDR2 SASEGT. This CDR3 region has 13 residues. The ends were cut back, 6 bases at V and 7 bases at J, with 16 bases in the middle. Regarding this clone: Its antigen is unidentified.

Assay used: immunoSEQ multiplex PCR; TCRdb lists only in-frame clones, some missing. Of about 46,000 clones listed, about 86% are singletons. The chain combines TRBV6-1 with TRBJ2-7, with a tentative D call TRBD1 (5 bases). The source material was CD4+ or CD8+ T cells sorted from blood, sampled in a trial of the OX40 agonist ivuxolimab. The receptor's source is an adult with an advanced solid tumor such as melanoma, head and neck, liver or kidney cancer. The CDR3 nucleotides read TGTGCCAGCAGCCTGACAGTCCTATGGGAGCAGTACTTC. It is translated as CASSLTVLWEQYF.